These T cell receptor beta chains were read from a single sample in a study of tumor-infiltrating lymphocytes in primary liver carcinoma. TCRdb itself ran the multiplex PCR reads through MiXCR, one entry per CDR3 protein. Among some 190,000 distinct CDR3 sequences listed, over 80% were seen once. Sequencing was done on a sample of tumor tissue from primary liver carcinoma. Receptors were obtained from a man aged 40-49 years with primary liver carcinoma and hepatitis B virus infection. Each CDR3 is given with its conserved first and last residue. D genes are given only for firm matches. Some rows have no size entry. The others give once, few or many, or a class for an expanded clone.

d_call	clone_size	v_call	j_call	cdr3_nt	cdr3_aa
TRBD2	many	TRBV5-1	TRBJ2-1	TGCGCCAGCAGCTTGGTCTGGGAGCGGGAACCCTCGGGTGAGCAGTTCTTC	CASSLVWEREPSGEQFF
.	few	TRBV29-1	TRBJ2-1	TGCAGCTCCACTGGGGCACAGGGATCCTACAATGAGCAGTTCTTC	CSSTGAQGSYNEQFF
.	.	TRBV2	TRBJ1-1	TGTGCCAGCAGTGCTGGCAGTAGGTGGGCTGAAGTTTTCTTT	CASSAGSRWAEVFF
TRBD2	.	TRBV4-1	TRBJ2-7	TGCGCCAGCAGCCAAGAAAGGACTAGCGAGAATCTATACGAGCAGTACTTC	CASSQERTSENLYEQYF
.	.	TRBV4-1	TRBJ2-2	TGCGCCAGCAGCCACGCCGTAACCGGGGACCTGTTTTTT	CASSHAVTGDLFF
.	.	TRBV6-2/TRBV6-3	TRBJ2-7	TGTGCCAGCAGTTACTCGTTACAGTCAAACTGCTACAAGCAGTACTTC	CASSYSLQSNCYKQYF
.	.	TRBV5-1	TRBJ2-1	TGCGCCAGCAGCTCTAGCGAGGGCCAAACCTACAATGAGCAGTTCTTC	CASSSSEGQTYNEQFF
TRBD1	.	TRBV29-1	TRBJ2-3	TGCGGCGATTCCGGGACAGGGGCGTCAGATACACAGTATTTT	CGDSGTGASDTQYF
.	.	TRBV6-6	TRBJ2-5	TGTGCCAGCAGCTCTGTCGCGGAAACCCAGTACTTC	CASSSVAETQYF
.	once	TRBV29-1	TRBJ2-5	TGTAGCGTTGAAACCTCGGTACAAGAGACCCGGTACTTC	CSVETSVQETRYF
.	many	TRBV12-3/TRBV12-4	TRBJ1-1	TGTGCCAGCAGTTGGGGGAACACTGAAGCTTTCTTT	CASSWGNTEAFF
TRBD1	.	TRBV11-2	TRBJ2-3	TGTGTCAACAGCTTTAGGGGGCGAAAAAGGGCTACGCAGTATTTT	CVNSFRGRKRATQYF
TRBD2	.	TRBV6-1	TRBJ2-7	TGTGCCAGCACGAGTAGCGGGAACCATACCTACGAGCCGTACTTC	CASTSSGNHTYEPYF
TRBD1	once	TRBV4-3	TRBJ1-4	TGCGCCAGCAGCAAAGACCTCGCAGGGGGCGGGTTCGAAAAACTGTTTTTT	CASSKDLAGGGFEKLFF
.	.	TRBV29-1	TRBJ2-7	TGCGGTGTTGAAGATCCAGGAGGGAGCTCCTACGATCAGTACTTC	CGVEDPGGSSYDQYF
.	.	TRBV4-2	TRBJ2-6	TGTGCCAGCAGCCAAGATCATCGGGGGACCTCTAGGGTCAACGTCCTTACTTTC	CASSQDHRGTSRVNVLTF
.	.	TRBV11-1	TRBJ2-3	TGTGTCAGCACTTCGCCGAGGGAGAGCACAGATACGCAGTATTTT	CVSTSPRESTDTQYF
TRBD1	.	TRBV6-1	TRBJ2-7	TGTGCCAGCACCAGGACAGGTTCCTACGAGCAGCACTTC	CASTRTGSYEQHF
.	.	TRBV6-6	TRBJ2-7	TGTGCCAGCAGTTCCTCGTCGAACCAGGGGCCTAGGAACGAACAGTACTTC	CASSSSSNQGPRNEQYF
.	few	TRBV29-1	TRBJ2-1	TGCAGCGTTGATCAGCGGGTCTACGACGAGCAGTTCTTC	CSVDQRVYDEQFF
.	few	TRBV11-1	TRBJ2-3	TGTGCCAGCAGCTCTGGGGGAAGCTCTGTTGAAGTCCACACAGATACGCAGTATTTT	CASSSGGSSVEVHTDTQYF
.	many	TRBV14	TRBJ1-1	TGTGCCAGCAGCCAAGAGAGGACACACACTGAAGCTTTCTTT	CASSQERTHTEAFF
.	.	TRBV29-1	TRBJ2-3	TGCAGCGCTGCACAGGGTAATAGCAATCAGTCCCAGTATTTT	CSAAQGNSNQSQYF
.	.	TRBV29-1	TRBJ2-5	TGCAGCGTTGAAGCTGACAGGAGGCGAGCAGAGGCCCAGTACTTC	CSVEADRRRAEAQYF
.	.	TRBV4-1	TRBJ2-1	TGCGCCAGCAGGAGGGAGGAATCAAGACAGCTTAATAGCGTACAGTTCTTC	CASRREESRQLNSVQFF
.	.	TRBV29-1	TRBJ2-5	TGCAGCGGAACGACAGACCTAGAGACTAAGTACTTC	CSGTTDLETKYF
.	.	TRBV24-1	TRBJ2-3	TGTGCCACTAGTGACATTACCGGGAGCCCAGATACGCAGTATTTT	CATSDITGSPDTQYF
.	.	TRBV6-1	TRBJ2-2	TGTGCCAGCATTGAAGGGTGGTGGCTCGCGGTGGAGCTGTTATTT	CASIEGWWLAVELLF
.	.	TRBV6-1	TRBJ2-1	TGTGCTAGCAGTGAAGCGCAGGGGATGCAGTTCTTC	CASSEAQGMQFF
.	.	TRBV29-1	TRBJ2-7	TGCAGTGTTGAGACAGACGAGCAGTACTTC	CSVETDEQYF
.	.	TRBV29-1	TRBJ2-2	TGCAGCGTTGCGGGGAGTGTAGGGCGAACCGGGGAGTCGTTTTTT	CSVAGSVGRTGESFF
.	.	TRBV11-2	TRBJ2-7	TGTGCCAGCAGCCCAGTCATGGGGATGAGGTCCTACAAGCAGAACTTC	CASSPVMGMRSYKQNF
.	once	TRBV5-4	TRBJ1-1	TGTGCCAGCACCTTAAACACCGAAGCTCTCTTT	CASTLNTEALF
TRBD2	once	TRBV14	TRBJ2-1	TGTGCCAGCAGTGCGTTAGCGGGATGGCTAAACAATGAGCAGTTCTTC	CASSALAGWLNNEQFF
.	once	TRBV29-1	TRBJ1-1	TGCAGCGCTGAAGTCATAAATCAGGGCACCCAACGACCTGAAGCTTTATTT	CSAEVINQGTQRPEALF
.	many	TRBV5-1	TRBJ2-2	TGCGCCAGCAGCTTAAGAGAGACAGGCAGGAACACCGGGGAGCTGTTTTTT	CASSLRETGRNTGELFF
TRBD2	.	TRBV5-1	TRBJ2-7	TGCGCCAGCAACCCTGGACTAGCGGGAGTCAACGAGCAGTATTTC	CASNPGLAGVNEQYF
TRBD2	.	TRBV7-3	TRBJ2-2	TGTGTCAGCAGCTTAAACCCGGGGGGGATGGCCGGGGAGCTATTTTTT	CVSSLNPGGMAGELFF
.	.	TRBV4-2	TRBJ2-1	TGTGCCAGCAGCCAAGCGACTAGGGGGCTAAGCTCCTACAATGAGCAGTTCTTC	CASSQATRGLSSYNEQFF
.	.	TRBV12-3/TRBV12-4	TRBJ2-5	TGTACCAGCAGTGGGCAGAGCGCAGAGACCCAGTACTTC	CTSSGQSAETQYF
TRBD1	once	TRBV28	TRBJ2-6	TGTGCCAGCAGTTCCAAGACCGGGACAGGGCAGTCGTACGGGGCCAACGTCCGGACTTTC	CASSSKTGTGQSYGANVRTF
TRBD2	.	TRBV12-3/TRBV12-4	TRBJ2-7	TGTGCCAGCAGCATCGAGACTAGCCGGTACTACGAGCAGTACTTC	CASSIETSRYYEQYF
.	once	TRBV10-3	TRBJ2-3	TGTGCCATCAAAGATCCTAACGGGGGATCTAGCACAGATATGCAGTATTTT	CAIKDPNGGSSTDMQYF
.	.	TRBV29-1	TRBJ1-2	TGCAGCGTTGACCAAAGTGGGTCAGGGCCTGGATACACCTTC	CSVDQSGSGPGYTF
.	.	TRBV7-8	TRBJ2-1	TGTGCCAGCAGCTTAGGGACTCCTAATTACGATGAGCAGATCTTC	CASSLGTPNYDEQIF
.	.	TRBV11-2	TRBJ2-1	TGCGCCAGCACCACTTCGGCGATAGCCAAAAACATTCAGTTCTTC	CASTTSAIAKNIQFF
TRBD1	.	TRBV9	TRBJ2-7	TGTGCCATGACACAGGGGGGAAACTACGAGCAGTACTTC	CAMTQGGNYEQYF
.	.	TRBV6-1	TRBJ1-5	TGTGCCAGCAGTGAAGCGCCTCTAAGTAAACAGCATTTT	CASSEAPLSKQHF
TRBD1	.	TRBV12-3/TRBV12-4	TRBJ1-5	TGTGCCAGTTGTTCAGGGATGGGACAGCCTCAGCATTTT	CASCSGMGQPQHF
.	.	TRBV11-2	TRBJ1-6	TGTGCCGGCAGCTTCGCCGCCGTGACAGTGAATTCACCCCTCCACTTT	CAGSFAAVTVNSPLHF
.	.	TRBV10-3	TRBJ2-5	TGTGCCATCAGTGGGTCGAGAGGTACCGAGACCCAGTACTTC	CAISGSRGTETQYF